This T cell receptor beta chain was documented in a study of blood T cell repertoires in COVID-19 (dated by TCRdb to about 2020). Broadly, across the study: ImmuneRACE Cohort 3 recovered participants were defined by two consecutive negative NP/OP PCR tests, healthcare professional clearance, or symptom resolution. Collaborator samples came from the United States, Italy and Spain and covered acute and convalescent phases of COVID-19. The prospective study material was composed of cDNA or gDNA derived from T cells, B-cell-depleted T cells, or PBMCs. Deeply sampled blood TCRbeta repertoires from subjects exposed to, actively infected with, or recovered from COVID-19 were included in the dataset. A freely available public database, intended as a resource for researchers studying the immune response to SARS-CoV-2, is where the repertoires were released. The samples were drawn from the first 160 participants of the ongoing ImmuneRACE study and from roughly 1,300 subjects provided by 6 global collaborators. Nearly every sample came with metadata listing a de-identified subject ID, COVID-19 status, age in years and sex. Where available, HLA class I and class II types were taken from metadata supplied by the sample provider and were not determined by assay-based typing. Overall study outcomes, separate from this receptor: How much clinical and demographic metadata was included differed by source and by participant, and the metadata was provided uncurated.

In regard to this clone: Which antigen it targets is not known. Base-call qualities are not available, and no considerably larger clone is one nucleotide away.

TCRbeta CDR3 regions were amplified from genomic DNA by means of the immunoSEQ Assay, a bias-controlled multiplex PCR. The authors' analysis ran thus. Nucleated cell counts per sample were estimated from amplification of reference gene primers within the assay. Sequence reads were collapsed and filtered to measure the absolute abundance of every unique TCRbeta CDR3 rearrangement. For each sample, productive Simpson clonality was calculated by taking the square root of Simpson's diversity index across productive rearrangements. TCRdb retrieved this table from immuneACCESS and kept in-frame rearrangements only. Not all clones are present; in checked studies, unresolved V genes account for under half, and no reason is known for the remainder. That table supplies the V and J calls and clone size; D and trimming were determined from the DNA. For this sample the table gives 200,000 or so clones, of which roughly 84% were detected only once. Of the sample, roughly 7.1% falls within the top ten clones.

In the prospective study, participants were roughly 18 to 95 years old, resided in 24 geographic areas of the United States, and were enrolled through a virtual design. To assign participants to cohorts, the prospective study relied on clinical history that participants themselves reported in a screening survey and a study questionnaire. In the prospective study, mobile phlebotomists collected whole blood, serum and a nasopharyngeal or oropharyngeal swab from each participant. Over a roughly 2-month period, participants in the prospective study had the option of providing additional blood draws and questionnaires. Before DNA extraction, blood samples from the prospective study were shipped at room temperature or frozen. From its cysteine to its phenylalanine, the CDR3 spans 17 amino acids. The CDR3 DNA has 51 bases and is translated from base 1. Deletion took 7 bases off V and 0 bases off J, with a span of 16 bases between the germline ends. CDR1 and CDR2 (LNHDA, SQIVND) derive from the germline V gene (reference sequence).

The sequence derives from a man younger than 40 in a cohort exposed to, infected with or recovered from COVID-19 (not recorded which). The V and J segments used are TRBV19 and TRBJ2-6; perhaps TRBD2 is the D gene, with 7 bases matching. The sequencing sample was made of PBMCs or T cells enriched from blood (not recorded which). The sequence in DNA is TGTGCCAGTACCGCGGGGGCCAATTTCTCTGGGGCCAACGTCCTGACTTTC. Its coded protein is CASTAGANFSGANVLTF.